Listed below are T cell receptor beta chains from one sample, sequenced in a study of neurological immune-mediated disorders. TCRdb reanalysed the 5' RACE reads using MiXCR and keeps one entry per CDR3 protein. The data show some 95,000 distinct CDR3 sequences, roughly 3.5% seen once. The sample consisted of PBMCs. Receptors were obtained from a young woman with multiple sclerosis. Each CDR3 is given with its conserved first and last residue. The D gene is left open where the match is weak. The size entry gives how often the clone was seen (once, few, many) or a class if it is expanded.

>TRBV5-1|-|many|TRBJ2-7
TGCGCCAGCAGCTGGGGCCCGGGGGAGTTCAGCTCCTACGAGCAGTACTTC
CASSWGPGEFSSYEQYF
>TRBV18|-|many|TRBJ2-3
TGTGCCAGCTCACACCGCACAGATACGCAGTATTTT
CASSHRTDTQYF
>TRBV29-1|-|many|TRBJ1-1
TGCAGCGTTGAAAGGGGGTCGGTTACTGAAGCTTTCTTT
CSVERGSVTEAFF
>TRBV5-1|TRBD1|many|TRBJ1-4
TGCGCCAGCAGCTCCGGGACCAGGGGGGAAAAACTGTTTTTT
CASSSGTRGEKLFF
>TRBV12-3/TRBV12-4|TRBD1|many|TRBJ2-5
TGTGCCAGCAGTCCGGGACAGCAAGAGACCCAGTACTTC
CASSPGQQETQYF
>TRBV20-1|-|many|TRBJ2-2
TGCAGTGCAGGGGGGACCGGGGTGGGGAACACCGGGGAGCTGTTTTTT
CSAGGTGVGNTGELFF
>TRBV7-2|-|many|TRBJ2-1
TGTGCCAGCAGCTTATCGAGGAGGAACAATGAGCAGTTCTTC
CASSLSRRNNEQFF
>TRBV6-2/TRBV6-3|-|many|TRBJ1-1
TGTGCCAGCACTGGGGGTCTGGGGGGAACTGAAGCTTTCTTT
CASTGGLGGTEAFF
>TRBV9|-|many|TRBJ2-1
TGTGCCAGCAGCGAGGGAGGTATCAATGAGCAGTTCTTC
CASSEGGINEQFF
>TRBV7-8|-|many|TRBJ1-1
TGTGCCAGCAGCTTAGGGGTGGCAGCGAACACTGAAGCTTTCTTT
CASSLGVAANTEAFF